This entry concerns a single T cell receptor (beta chain). No antigen is known for it. A much more abundant neighbour one base away suggests this may be a read error. Those patients picked for sequencing had displayed CD8+CD57+ cell expansion on flow cytometry. Every patient was diagnosed with severe acquired aplastic anemia. Patients were treatment-naive when blood was sampled. Bead-enriched CD8+CD57+ cells yielded approximately 1.5 ug DNA on average. These data belong to a study of CD8+CD57+ T cells in acquired aplastic anemia. Study results and limitations: Overlap between patients and controls comprised about 28 CD8+ CDR3 sequences. In the patients, CD8+CD57+ cells came out less diverse than the total CD4+ and CD8+ pools.

Genomic DNA provided the template from which TCR beta VDJ and CDR3 profiles were obtained. TCRdb ran MiXCR on the reads and lists one entry per CDR3 protein. The table records roughly 20,000 distinct CDR3 sequences, 30% to 40% of them present only once. The CDR3 length is 14 residues. Trimming removed 5 bases from V and 5 bases from J, with 13 bases in between. Germline loops: CDR1 DFQATT, CDR2 SNEGSKA (reference sequence). This receptor was identified in a human donor with aplastic anemia. This sequence joins TRBV20-1 and TRBJ1-6, with a tentative D call TRBD1 (5 bases). Input material: CD8+CD57+ T cells sorted from PBMCs. Subset denoted: bead-enriched CD8+CD57+ effector memory T cells from SAA patients. The CDR3 is CSAGFGTDNSPLHF. The DNA of the CDR3 is TGCAGTGCTGGGTTCGGGACGGATAATTCACCCCTCCACTTT.